A single sample gave rise to the 25 T cell receptor beta chains below, sequenced in a study of blood T cell repertoires in COVID-19. Clones were read by immunoSEQ multiplex PCR, and TCRdb kept only the in-frame ones, dropping some. This sample has roughly 49,000 clones, with approximately 89% found just once. The material sequenced was peripheral blood. These receptors originate from a man in his sixties with active COVID-19.

The rearrangement joins TRBV18 to TRBJ1-2; the D gene is possibly TRBD1 (6 bases). Germline V gene sequence: CDR1 KGHSH, CDR2 LQKENI. The CDR3 is 13 residues long. With 6 bases removed from V and 4 bases from J, the gap between germline ends came to 12 bases. Here the CDR3 reads CASSGGQLYGYTF. CDR3 DNA sequence: TGTGCCAGCTCGGGCGGACAGCTCTATGGCTACACCTTC.

This chain uses TRBV7-9 with TRBJ1-5; D is unresolved. This CDR3 has 13 residues. CDR1 and CDR2 from the germline V gene are SEHNR and FQNEAQ (reference sequence). Trimming stripped 2 bases from V and 5 bases from J, with 7 bases between. The CDR3 loop reads CASSLSRDQPQHF. CDR3 bases: TGTGCCAGCAGCTTATCCCGAGATCAGCCCCAGCATTTT.

The chain couples TRBV13 to TRBJ1-1, with D perhaps matching TRBD1 (5 bases). Germline loops: CDR1 PRHDT, CDR2 FYEKMQ (reference sequence). The germline V and J ends were trimmed by 0 bases and 10 bases, with 15 bases remaining between them. The CDR3 length is 14 residues. Written as DNA, the CDR3 is TGTGCCAGCAGCTTAGGTTGGGGGAGGGGAGGAGCTTTCTTT. Its protein product is CASSLGWGRGGAFF. Full variable domain (outside the CDR3, taken from reference TRBV13 and TRBJ1-1): AAGVIQSPRHLIKEKRETATLKCYPIPRHDTVYWYQQGPGQDPQFLISFYEKMQSDKGSIPDRFSAQQFSDYHSELNMSSLELGDSALYFCASSLGWGRGGAFFGQGTRLTVV.

The chain recombines TRBV7-3 with TRBJ2-1; D not certain. This CDR3 is 14 amino acids long. The V gene's germline CDR1 is SGHTA and CDR2 FQGTGA. The V end lost 1 base, the J end lost 3 bases, and 7 bases lay between the germline ends. The CDR3 loop is CASSLRAGYNEQFF. CDR3 in DNA: TGTGCCAGCAGCTTAAGGGCTGGCTACAATGAGCAGTTCTTC.

This clone was observed a single time. The chain combines TRBV3-1 (or the pseudogene TRBV3-2) with TRBJ1-1; TRBD1 matches 9 bases. The V gene end was trimmed by 8 bases and the J gene end by 4 bases; junction bases not matched to a gene: 8. The CDR3 extends over 14 amino acids. From germline, CDR1 is LGHDT and CDR2 YNNKEL (reference sequence). The CDR3 loop reads CASSAGTGSTEAFF. CDR3 DNA sequence: TGTGCCAGCTCCGCCGGGACAGGGAGCACTGAAGCTTTCTTT.

This clone was detected once. The chain is built from TRBV29-1 and TRBJ2-7; TRBD2 aligns across 8 bases. The CDR3 is 14 residues long. The V gene's germline CDR1 is SQVTM and CDR2 ANQGSEA. Trimming removed 0 bases from V and 4 bases from J; junction bases left unmatched: 5. In DNA, the CDR3 is TGCAGCGTTGAAGATTATACTAGCGGATACGAGCAGTACTTC. It encodes CSVEDYTSGYEQYF.

CDR3 in DNA: TGTGCCAGCAGCTCGACAGGGGGCTTCGTCAATAAAGAGACCCAGTACTTC. This gives the protein CASSSTGGFVNKETQYF. The rearrangement links TRBV5-6 to TRBJ2-5, with 10 positions matching TRBD1. This CDR3 contains 17 residues. With 3 bases clipped from V and 3 bases from J, the junction kept 11 bases outside the gene matches. Germline lookup yields CDR1 SGHDT and CDR2 YYEEEE.

The gene calls are TRBV3-1 (or the pseudogene TRBV3-2) and TRBJ2-6; possible D gene TRBD1, 6 bases. CDR1 LGHDT and CDR2 YNNKEL come from the germline V gene (reference sequence). CDR3 length: 14 residues. V shed 5 bases and J shed 2 bases, with 7 bases lying between them. CDR3 DNA: TGTGCCAGCAGCGCAGGGGCTGGGGCCAACGTCCTGACTTTC. Its translation: CASSAGAGANVLTF.

This chain connects TRBV19 to TRBJ2-3; D unclear. Germline CDR1 reads LNHDA; CDR2 reads SQIVND (reference sequence). V was clipped by 1 base and J by 2 bases, with 7 bases between them. This CDR3 contains 14 residues. As DNA, the CDR3 is TGTGCCAGTAGTATAGGCGGAGTCACAGATACGCAGTATTTT. Translation gives CASSIGGVTDTQYF.

The chain joins TRBV3-1 (or the pseudogene TRBV3-2) to TRBJ2-3; 9 nucleotides line up with TRBD2. This CDR3 has 14 residues. Germline CDR1 is LGHDT and CDR2 is YNNKEL (reference sequence). V dropped 4 bases and J dropped 5; count of bases not matched to a gene: 4. CDR3 sequence (DNA): TGTGCCAGCAGCCCTAGCGGGACTAAAGATACGCAGTATTTT. It is translated as CASSPSGTKDTQYF.

The chain joins TRBV11-2 to TRBJ1-6; 10 positions agree with TRBD1. The CDR3 has 14 residues. V trimming: 6 bases; J trimming: 9 bases; junction bases outside the gene matches: 5. Germline V gives CDR1 SGHAT, CDR2 FQNNGV. The CDR3 coding sequence is TGTGCCAGCAGAAAAGACAGGGGGCTTTCACCCCTCCACTTT. Translated, it gives CASRKDRGLSPLHF.

V gene TRBV12-5 combines with J gene TRBJ2-5; tentatively, D is TRBD2 (6 bases). The V gene lost 1 base and the J gene lost 1 base, with 10 bases spanning the gap. The CDR3 has 15 amino acids. Germline V gives CDR1 LGHNT, CDR2 FRNRAP. The CDR3 nucleotides are TGTGCTAGTGGTTTGGGTCCCGGGAGCCAAGAGACCCAGTACTTC. Its translation is CASGLGPGSQETQYF. Complete variable domain (other parts from reference TRBV12-5 and TRBJ2-5): DARVTQTPRHKVTEMGQEVTMRCQPILGHNTVFWYRQTMMQGLELLAYFRNRAPLDDSGMPKDRFSAEMPDATLATLKIQPSEPRDSAVYFCASGLGPGSQETQYFGPGTRLLVL.

This clone was seen a single time. The chain joins TRBV6-2 or TRBV6-3 to TRBJ2-7, with no clear D. Between the trimmed V and J ends, which lost 0 bases and 0 bases, there was a span of 12 bases. CDR3 length equals 16 residues. Germline CDR1 reads MNHEY; CDR2 reads SVGEGT. CDR3 loop: CASSYSARRSSYEQYF. For the CDR3, the DNA is TGTGCCAGCAGTTACTCTGCGCGGAGAAGCTCCTACGAGCAGTACTTC.

This clone appeared a single time. The gene calls are TRBV7-3 and TRBJ2-2, with 7 positions matching TRBD1. This CDR3 has 15 amino acids. V was pared by 5 bases and J by 4 bases, with 7 bases of the junction left unmatched. The germline V gene has CDR1 SGHTA and CDR2 FQGTGA. The CDR3 coding sequence is TGTGCCAGCAGCGAAACAGGGGTCAGCACCGGGGAGCTGTTTTTT. Protein: CASSETGVSTGELFF.

A single count supports this clone. This chain links TRBV4-3 with TRBJ2-1; 7 bases align to TRBD2. This CDR3 spans 16 amino acids. CDR1 is LGHNA and CDR2 is YSLEER in the germline V gene. The V segment lost 2 bases and the J segment 5 bases; nucleotides outside the gene matches: 9. The chain's CDR3 is CASSQWPGEGHNEQFF. The CDR3 nucleotides read TGCGCCAGCAGCCAATGGCCGGGGGAGGGTCACAATGAGCAGTTCTTC.

The chain recombines TRBV7-9 with TRBJ1-2; D unclear. The germline V gene encodes CDR1 SEHNR and CDR2 FQNEAQ (reference sequence). The CDR3 consists of 13 residues. V lost 5 bases and J 0 bases, leaving 7 bases between the germline ends. CDR3 protein: CASSPPPNYGYTF. CDR3 coding DNA: TGTGCCAGCAGCCCTCCTCCTAACTATGGCTACACCTTC.

J is TRBJ1-5 and V is TRBV27; D might be TRBD1 (5 bases). Germline values: CDR1 MNHEY, CDR2 SMNVEV (reference sequence). The length of the CDR3 is 15 residues. V was trimmed by 4 bases and J by 7 bases, leaving 17 bases between them. The CDR3 sequence: CASSYDSGRGQPQHF. CDR3 nucleotides: TGTGCCAGCAGTTACGACAGTGGACGGGGGCAGCCCCAGCATTTT.

This clone occurred once. The chain joins TRBV27 to TRBJ2-7, with TRBD2 identical over 8 bases. Germline V CDR1 and CDR2: MNHEY, SMNVEV (reference sequence). V lost 6 bases to trimming and J lost 4 bases; unmatched junction nucleotides: 11. This CDR3 region has 15 residues. The CDR3 is CASRRTSGAQYEQYF. CDR3 DNA sequence: TGTGCCAGCAGGCGCACTAGCGGAGCCCAATACGAGCAGTACTTC.

V and J are TRBV10-3 and TRBJ2-1; D is unresolved. This CDR3 contains 14 residues. Trimming stripped 7 bases from V and 8 bases from J, with 18 bases between. The V gene's germline CDR1 is ENHRY and CDR2 SYGVKD. CDR3 nucleotides: TGTGCCATCAATCCCAGTGGAGAAGACGATGAGCAGTTCTTC. It translates to CAINPSGEDDEQFF.

This chain links TRBV19 with TRBJ2-7; 10 nucleotides agree with TRBD2. Germline loops: CDR1 LNHDA, CDR2 SQIVND (reference sequence). The CDR3 contains 15 residues. V lost 1 base, J lost 3 bases, and 3 bases stayed unmatched. CDR3 sequence reads: CASSIASGSFYEQYF. In DNA, the CDR3 is TGTGCCAGTAGTATAGCTAGCGGGAGTTTCTACGAGCAGTACTTC.

The V gene is TRBV10-3, the J gene TRBJ2-6, with a possible D match to TRBD1 (5 bases). The CDR3 is 15 residues long. Germline V gene sequence: CDR1 ENHRY, CDR2 SYGVKD. Trimming shortened V by 3 bases and J by 0 bases, and 6 bases separated the two germline ends. The CDR3 coding sequence is TGTGCCATCAGTGAACAGGCCTCTGGGGCCAACGTCCTGACTTTC. It specifies CAISEQASGANVLTF.

The chain employs TRBV30 and TRBJ1-1; 7 bases align to TRBD1. Trimming cost V 6 bases and J 5 bases; bases outside gene matches: 15. Germline V CDR1 and CDR2: GTSNPN, SVGIG (reference sequence). This CDR3 is built from 15 residues. The CDR3 bases are TGTGCCTGTCCTCCGGGACCCCCAGGGGGGACTGAAGCTTTCTTT. Its protein is CACPPGPPGGTEAFF.

The chain uses TRBV5-1 and TRBJ1-2; tentative D call: TRBD1 (6 bases). Germline-derived CDR1 and CDR2 are SGHRS and YFSETQ. The CDR3 totals 14 residues. Trimming removed 0 bases from V and 5 bases from J, with 11 bases in between. The CDR3 here is CASSLGSGVYGYTF. CDR3 in DNA: TGCGCCAGCAGCTTGGGGTCAGGGGTATATGGCTACACCTTC. The entire variable domain, with the rest obtained from reference TRBV5-1 and TRBJ1-2, is as follows: KAGVTQTPRYLIKTRGQQVTLSCSPISGHRSVSWYQQTPGQGLQFLFEYFSETQRNKGNFPGRFSGRQFSNSRSEMNVSTLELGDSALYLCASSLGSGVYGYTFGSGTRLTVV.

The V gene is TRBV6-4, the J gene TRBJ2-3, with TRBD1 identical over 8 bases. V was pared by 3 bases and J by 2 bases, with 10 bases of the junction left unmatched. Germline-derived CDR1 and CDR2 are MRHNA and SNTAGT. The CDR3 has 17 amino acids. The CDR3 bases are TGTGCCAGCAGTGATACCGGGACAGGAGGTCACACAGATACGCAGTATTTT. It yields the protein CASSDTGTGGHTDTQYF.

The chain couples TRBV29-1 to TRBJ1-1; D remains unclear. This CDR3 has 15 residues. CDR1 is SQVTM and CDR2 is ANQGSEA in the germline V gene. V was cut by 4 bases and J by 0 bases, with 15 bases left in between. The CDR3 loop reads CSVAPGSSLNTEAFF. CDR3 DNA: TGCAGCGTTGCGCCCGGGTCATCTTTGAACACTGAAGCTTTCTTT.